Listed below are T cell receptor beta chains from one sample, sequenced in a study of cytomegalovirus exposure and HLA in healthy donors. TCRdb's copy holds only in-frame clones and misses some; the assay was immunoSEQ multiplex PCR. Found here are about 80,000 clones, 75% of them singletons; the top ten hold less than 8%. Sequencing input: PBMCs. The receptors were gathered from a woman aged 40-49 years in good health and CMV-seronegative. CDR3s include the opening cysteine and the closing phenylalanine or tryptophan. The D gene is left open where the match is weak. Size values are once, few and many counts, or a class for expanded clones, and some rows have none.

few	.	TRBV6-6	TRBJ2-7	CATTPGSPYEQYF	TGTGCCACCACCCCCGGTTCACCTTACGAGCAGTACTTC
.	TRBD1	TRBV30	TRBJ1-1	CAWHRGHTEAFF	TGTGCCTGGCACAGGGGGCATACTGAAGCTTTCTTT
.	.	TRBV7-9	TRBJ1-4	CASSLVAGGAREKLFF	TGTGCCAGCAGCTTAGTTGCGGGGGGCGCCAGGGAAAAACTGTTTTTT
.	.	TRBV5-1	TRBJ2-5	CASSLGGTREGQYF	TGCGCCAGCAGCTTGGGGGGGACAAGAGAAGGCCAGTACTTC
.	TRBD2	TRBV5-4	TRBJ2-7	CASSSTPGLVFEQYF	TGTGCCAGCAGCTCCACACCGGGACTAGTATTCGAGCAGTACTTC
.	.	TRBV7-9	TRBJ1-2	CASSLASGGPNSGYTF	TGTGCCAGCAGCTTAGCATCGGGGGGCCCCAACTCTGGCTACACCTTC
.	TRBD1	TRBV6-1	TRBJ1-1	CASSIQGMNTEAFF	TGTGCCAGCAGCATACAGGGGATGAACACTGAAGCTTTCTTT
few	TRBD1	TRBV30	TRBJ1-1	CAWRGGMNTEAFF	TGTGCCTGGAGAGGGGGCATGAACACTGAAGCTTTCTTT
.	.	TRBV11-2	TRBJ2-5	CASSLDLRGQETQYF	TGTGCCAGCAGCTTAGATTTGAGGGGGCAAGAGACCCAGTACTTC
once	.	TRBV5-4	TRBJ2-1	CASSLLLADYNEQFF	TGTGCCAGCAGCTTGTTACTAGCAGACTACAATGAGCAGTTCTTC
.	TRBD1	TRBV6-1	TRBJ1-6	CASSDRGVKDSPLHF	TGTGCCAGCAGCGACAGGGGGGTCAAGGATTCACCCCTCCACTTT
once	TRBD1	TRBV7-9	TRBJ1-2	CASSPPDRKGWGYTF	TGTGCCAGCAGCCCCCCGGACAGGAAGGGATGGGGCTACACCTTC
.	.	TRBV5-1	TRBJ2-7	CASSTGKSYEQYF	TGCGCCAGCAGTACAGGCAAAAGCTACGAGCAGTACTTC
.	.	TRBV13	TRBJ2-1	CASSFEWSSYNEQFF	TGTGCCAGCAGCTTTGAGTGGAGCTCCTACAATGAGCAGTTCTTC
.	.	TRBV7-9	TRBJ2-2	CASSHSKTGPIGELFF	TGTGCCAGCAGTCATTCCAAAACAGGGCCGATCGGGGAGCTGTTTTTT
.	TRBD1	TRBV7-6	TRBJ1-2	CASSLPQGNGYTF	TGTGCCAGCAGCTTGCCACAGGGGAATGGCTACACCTTC
.	.	TRBV15	TRBJ1-5	CATSRDLGGGQPQHF	TGTGCCACCAGCAGAGATCTGGGAGGGGGTCAGCCCCAGCATTTT
.	.	TRBV2	TRBJ2-7	CASRGHTNSYEQYF	TGTGCCAGCAGGGGACATACTAACTCCTACGAGCAGTACTTC
.	TRBD1	TRBV13	TRBJ1-1	CASSSPTGYDTEAFF	TGTGCCAGCAGCTCGCCGACAGGGTACGACACTGAAGCTTTCTTT
few	TRBD2	TRBV7-3	TRBJ2-2	CASSPGRIRELFF	TGTGCCAGCAGCCCCGGGAGGATCCGGGAGCTGTTTTTT
.	TRBD1	TRBV28	TRBJ1-5	CASSLGGQGNQPQHF	TGTGCCAGCAGTTTAGGGGGACAGGGCAATCAGCCCCAGCATTTT
.	TRBD1	TRBV19	TRBJ1-5	CATEDRGRGNQPQHF	TGTGCCACCGAGGACAGGGGGCGCGGCAATCAGCCCCAGCATTTT
once	TRBD2	TRBV6-5	TRBJ2-1	CASSSRLAGGSLYRFF	TGTGCCAGCAGTTCCCGACTAGCGGGAGGCTCCCTTTACCGGTTCTTC
.	TRBD1	TRBV4-1	TRBJ2-6	CASSQWTGPSGANVLTF	TGCGCCAGCAGCCAGTGGACAGGACCCTCTGGGGCCAACGTCCTGACTTTC
once	.	TRBV5-1	TRBJ2-3	CASSLFGDTQYF	TGCGCCAGCAGCTTGTTCGGGGATACGCAGTATTTT
.	TRBD1	TRBV28	TRBJ1-2	CASSLVRTGGTYGYTF	TGTGCCAGCAGTTTAGTCCGGACAGGGGGGACCTATGGCTACACCTTC
.	TRBD2	TRBV29-1	TRBJ2-5	CSVPRRGGLRETQYF	TGCAGCGTCCCTAGGCGGGGGGGCCTAAGGGAGACCCAGTACTTC
.	TRBD2	TRBV19	TRBJ2-2	CASSPTGTSETGELFF	TGTGCCAGTAGCCCTACTGGAACTAGCGAGACCGGGGAGCTGTTTTTT
.	.	TRBV9	TRBJ2-3	CASSALTTSTDTQYF	TGTGCCAGCAGCGCCCTGACGACTAGCACAGATACGCAGTATTTT
.	.	TRBV7-8	TRBJ2-1	CASRSPPSDSWEQFF	TGTGCCAGCAGGAGCCCCCCCAGCGACTCTTGGGAGCAGTTCTTC
.	TRBD2	TRBV27	TRBJ2-1	CASAGTSGNEQFF	TGTGCCAGCGCCGGGACTAGTGGCAATGAGCAGTTCTTC
few	.	TRBV5-6	TRBJ1-5	CASSSGRDQPQHF	TGTGCCAGCAGCTCGGGGAGGGATCAGCCCCAGCATTTT
.	.	TRBV7-6	TRBJ2-7	CASSLGTNYEQYF	TGTGCCAGCAGCTTAGGGACAAACTACGAGCAGTACTTC
.	TRBD1	TRBV28	TRBJ2-7	CASSRTGLPYEQYF	TGTGCCAGCAGTCGGACAGGGCTTCCCTACGAGCAGTACTTC
.	TRBD1	TRBV4-1	TRBJ2-5	CASSQDKPGGGETQYF	TGCGCCAGCAGCCAAGATAAGCCAGGGGGCGGAGAGACCCAGTACTTC
.	TRBD2	TRBV7-6	TRBJ2-1	CASSTLAGEYNEQFF	TGTGCCAGCAGCACACTAGCGGGAGAGTACAATGAGCAGTTCTTC
.	.	TRBV29-1	TRBJ1-1	CSVEPTEGSEAFF	TGCAGCGTTGAGCCGACGGAGGGGTCTGAAGCTTTCTTT